This T cell receptor (beta chain) was captured in a study of spatial heterogeneity in lung cancer (dated by TCRdb to between 2018 and 2020). Describing the broader study: Beta-chain transcripts were consistently detected in greater numbers than alpha-chain transcripts, which likely reflects a higher abundance of beta-chain transcripts. In the raw uncorrected reads, each unique combination of TCR and UMI appeared more than ten times on average. Nonsynonymous mutation counts, determined by whole-exome sequencing of tumor tissue, were related to TCR repertoire features. In non-small cell lung cancer, the study made a quantitative comparison of TCR alpha and beta repertoires among multiple tumor regions, matched nontumor lung and blood. Both alpha and beta chains were TCR-sequenced in fewer than 250 tumor regions, about 64 matched nontumor lung samples and around 50 PBMC samples obtained at surgery.

This clonotype has only a few counts. Its antigen is unknown. No clone much larger than this one lies a single base away; base qualities are absent. What the study reported, not specific to this receptor: Ubiquitous expanded tumor TCRs were detected in blood more often at tumor resection than at routine follow-up. Confirming at a functional level the hypothesis that regional TCRs recognize regional mutations was considered to require additional single-cell paired TCR alpha and beta sequencing.

What the time point label conveys for this sample: sample taken at primary tumor resection. Whole RNA extracted from tumor and nontumor lung tissue, or from cryopreserved PBMC samples, was used for TCR sequencing without cell sorting. The donors were about 71 patients from the lung TRACERx cohort who had early-stage, untreated non-small cell lung cancer. Only patients for whom sufficient RNA was available from at least two tumor regions were selected for TCR sequencing. The germline V end is reduced by 4 bases and the J end by 3 bases; junction bases left unmatched: 8. The CDR3 has 16 amino acids, counting the end cysteine and phenylalanine. Of the read, only the CDR3 DNA is kept; its 48 bases are in frame from base 1. CDR1 and CDR2 (MDHEN, SYDVKM) derive from the germline V gene. The receptor library was made with 5' RACE. This sample was sequenced with a NextSeq 500. In the TCR library protocol, a unique molecular identifier was attached to each TCR cDNA molecule so that PCR and sequencing errors could be corrected. The study's processing was this. TCR identification, UMI-based error correction and CDR3 extraction were all carried out with Decombinator tools. Expanded TCRs were defined as those above a frequency of 2 per 1,000, corresponding to the top 1% of the tumor frequency distribution. Rényi diversity was computed with the R vegan package after subsampling each repertoire 100 times to 5,000 TCRs. CDR3 similarity networks were built from amino acid triplet string-kernel similarity, connecting CDR3s with pairwise similarity above 0.82. TCRdb reanalyzed the raw reads on its own, using fastp at Q25 for trimming and MiXCR for clone calling, and kept in-frame beta chains. Rows are unified per CDR3 protein, each entry keeping the most common DNA and genes. The V and J calls were not made by the authors but by TCRdb's processing. This sample is represented by tens of thousands of distinct CDR3 sequences; approximately 12% of them were singletons. Roughly 39% of the sample is in the top ten clones.

Recombination joined TRBV28 with TRBJ2-7, and 11 bases in between align with TRBD2. Sequenced here: PBMCs, sampled at surgery. This clonotype was obtained from a male donor with early-stage non-small cell lung cancer. The base sequence is TGTGCCAGCAGTTCCGCCACTAGCGGGAGTTTCTACGAGCAGTACTTC. Translated, this is CASSSATSGSFYEQYF.